The clone carrying this T cell receptor (beta chain) occurred a few times. The data originate from a study of T-cell reconstitution after alpha-beta-depleted transplantation in children. The V and J ends lost 5 bases and 6 bases, in that order; junction bases with no gene match: 5. The CDR3 spans 14 residues. Unique molecular identifiers tagged the TCRbeta library. TCRdb re-analysed the PCR reads in MiXCR, keeping a single row per CDR3 protein. Among a few hundred thousand distinct CDR3 sequences listed, roughly an eighth were seen once. The sequences come from PBMCs from the stem cell graft donor, collected from the stem cell graft. The chain recombines TRBV12-3 or TRBV12-4 with TRBJ1-5; 9 positions match TRBD1. This clonotype originated in a human donor who donated a stem cell graft to a child with combined immunodeficiency. In DNA form, the CDR3 reads TGTGCCAGCAGTGGAACAGGGGGCGGTCAGCCCCAGCATTTT. This codes for CASSGTGGGQPQHF.